These 11 T cell receptor beta chains were all obtained from the same sample, sequenced in a study of regulatory and conventional T cells in RAG deficiency (dated by TCRdb to the late 2010s). To prepare the library, the immunoSEQ multiplex PCR assay was applied. As stored in TCRdb, this immuneACCESS dataset retains in-frame rearrangements with V and J assigned. A fraction of the clones does not appear; measured against another copy, unresolved V genes explain less than half of the discrepancy, and the remainder lacks a known reason. Recorded for this sample are approximately 6,100 clones; about nine tenths of them occurred a single time. The leading ten clones occupy approximately 53% of the sample. Sequenced input: CD8+ T cells sorted from blood. The receptors were gathered from a human donor with RAG deficiency presenting as severe combined immunodeficiency.

The chain employs TRBV27 and TRBJ1-2; 9 nucleotides match TRBD1. Germline V gene sequence: CDR1 MNHEY, CDR2 SMNVEV (reference sequence). The CDR3 extends over 14 amino acids. J lost 1 base, V lost 3 bases, and 0 bases had no gene match. CDR3 loop: CASSLTGGNYGYTF. In nucleotides, the CDR3 is TGTGCCAGCAGTTTGACAGGGGGTAACTATGGCTACACCTTC.

The V call is TRBV4-3, the J call TRBJ2-1; no firm D call. Per the germline V gene, CDR1 is LGHNA and CDR2 is YSLEER. The length of the CDR3 is 17 residues. Trimming took 0 bases from V and 8 from J, leaving 20 bases between them. The CDR3 protein is CASSQDSPLNVRYEQFF. Here the CDR3 DNA reads TGCGCCAGCAGCCAAGATTCCCCTCTAAACGTGAGGTATGAGCAGTTCTTC.

This clone showed up just once. The chain has TRBV28 and TRBJ2-1; D possibly matches TRBD1 or TRBD2 (5 bases each). The V gene's germline CDR1 is MDHEN and CDR2 SYDVKM. The CDR3 runs to 13 residues. Trimming left V 3 bases short and J 7 bases short, with 10 bases between. The DNA for the CDR3 is TGTGCCAGCAGTTTGGGCAGGGAGAATGAGCAGTTCTTC. As protein: CASSLGRENEQFF.

The chain employs TRBV30 and TRBJ2-5; 7 positions agree with TRBD1. The CDR3 covers 16 residues. V gave up 0 bases and J gave up 1 base; unmatched junction bases: 8. Germline V gene lookup returns CDR1 GTSNPN and CDR2 SVGIG (reference sequence). CDR3 DNA sequence: TGTGCCTGGAGTGTAGGCCGGGCAGGGGGCCAAGAGACCCAGTACTTC. Amino acids: CAWSVGRAGGQETQYF.

This rearrangement joins TRBV7-6 to TRBJ2-5; D uncertain. The CDR3 is 15 residues long. Germline CDR1 SGHVS, CDR2 FNYEAQ. Trimming shortened V by 5 bases and J by 0 bases, and 13 bases separated the two germline ends. CDR3 bases: TGTGCCAGCAGCGGGCAGGTTTCGTACCAAGAGACCCAGTACTTC. It encodes CASSGQVSYQETQYF.

The chain combines TRBV6-5 with TRBJ2-6; D is ambiguous. V was trimmed by 2 bases and J by 1 base, leaving 6 bases between them. This CDR3 region has 15 residues. Germline V gives CDR1 MNHEY, CDR2 SVGAGI. The CDR3 reads CASSYVGSGANVLTF. CDR3 coding DNA: TGTGCCAGCAGTTACGTCGGGTCTGGGGCCAACGTCCTGACTTTC.

This clone was counted once. The chain combines TRBV19 with TRBJ2-7; TRBD2 agrees at 11 bases. Germline V gene data show CDR1 as LNHDA and CDR2 as SQIVND (reference sequence). This CDR3 contains 15 residues. J lost 4 bases, V lost 5 bases, and 7 bases had no gene match. This chain's CDR3 is CASSGGTSGFYEQYF. The CDR3 DNA reads as TGTGCCAGTAGTGGCGGGACTAGCGGATTTTACGAGCAGTACTTC.

This chain joins TRBV9 and TRBJ2-7, with a weak D call TRBD1 (6 bases). Trimming removed 0 bases at V and 0 bases at J, with 10 bases between. This CDR3 comprises 15 residues. Germline CDR1 is SGDLS and CDR2 is YYNGEE. CDR3: CASSVEADSSYEQYF. In nucleotides, the CDR3 is TGTGCCAGCAGCGTAGAGGCGGACAGCTCCTACGAGCAGTACTTC.

The chain has TRBV9 and TRBJ2-3, with D perhaps matching TRBD2 (6 bases). Germline assignment: CDR1 SGDLS and CDR2 YYNGEE. The CDR3 has 13 amino acids. V was cut by 0 bases and J by 8 bases, with 10 bases left in between. The DNA of the CDR3 is TGTGCCAGCAGCGTAGCTACGGGGGTTACGCAGTATTTT. This gives the protein CASSVATGVTQYF.

The V call is TRBV30, the J call TRBJ2-2, with TRBD2 matching over 8 bases. This CDR3 comprises 14 residues. Germline lookup yields CDR1 GTSNPN and CDR2 SVGIG (reference sequence). J was trimmed by 4 bases and V by 4 bases; bases with no gene match: 5. CDR3 region: CAWIPREGTGELFF. The CDR3 nucleotides read TGTGCCTGGATCCCCCGGGAGGGCACCGGGGAGCTGTTTTTT. Full variable domain (missing parts from reference TRBV30 and TRBJ2-2): SQTIHQWPATLVQPVGSPLSLECTVEGTSNPNLYWYRQAAGRGLQLLFYSVGIGQISSEVPQNLSASRPQDRQFILSSKKLLLSDSGFYLCAWIPREGTGELFFGEGSRLTVL.

The chain employs TRBV7-8 and TRBJ2-5, with TRBD1 identical over 7 bases. The trim removed 5 bases at V and 5 bases at J, leaving 14 bases unmatched. Per germline, CDR1 SGHVS and CDR2 FQNEAQ. The CDR3 is 16 residues long. CDR3 sequence reads: CASSLKEGTARETQYF. DNA of the CDR3: TGTGCCAGCAGCCTGAAGGAAGGGACAGCACGGGAGACCCAGTACTTC.